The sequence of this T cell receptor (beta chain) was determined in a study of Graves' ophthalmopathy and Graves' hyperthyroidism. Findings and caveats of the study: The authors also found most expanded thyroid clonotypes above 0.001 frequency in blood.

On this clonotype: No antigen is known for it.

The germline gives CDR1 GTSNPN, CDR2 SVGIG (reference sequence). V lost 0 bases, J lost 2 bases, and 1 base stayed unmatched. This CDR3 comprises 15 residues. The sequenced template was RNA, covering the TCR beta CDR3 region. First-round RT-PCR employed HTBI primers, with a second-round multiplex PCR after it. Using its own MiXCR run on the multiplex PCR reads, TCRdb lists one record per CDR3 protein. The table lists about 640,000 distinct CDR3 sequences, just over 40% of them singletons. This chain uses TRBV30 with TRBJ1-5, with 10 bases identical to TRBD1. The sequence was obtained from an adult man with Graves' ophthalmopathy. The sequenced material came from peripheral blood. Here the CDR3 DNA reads TGTGCCTGGAGTGTCGGGACAGGGGGCAATCAGCCCCAGCATTTT. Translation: CAWSVGTGGNQPQHF.